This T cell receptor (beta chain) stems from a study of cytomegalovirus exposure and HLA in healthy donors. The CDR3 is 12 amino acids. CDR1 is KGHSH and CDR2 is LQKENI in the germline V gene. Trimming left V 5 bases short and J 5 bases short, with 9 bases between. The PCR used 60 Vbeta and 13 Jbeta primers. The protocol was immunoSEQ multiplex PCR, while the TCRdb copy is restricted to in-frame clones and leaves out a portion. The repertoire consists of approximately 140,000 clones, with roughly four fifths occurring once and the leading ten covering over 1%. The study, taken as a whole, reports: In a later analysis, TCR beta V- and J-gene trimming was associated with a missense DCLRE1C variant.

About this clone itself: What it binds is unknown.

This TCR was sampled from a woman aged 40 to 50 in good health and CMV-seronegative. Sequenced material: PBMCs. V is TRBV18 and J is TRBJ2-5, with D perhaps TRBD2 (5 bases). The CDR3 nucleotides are TGTGCCAGCTCAATCGAGCGGGAGACCCAGTACTTC. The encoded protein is CASSIERETQYF.